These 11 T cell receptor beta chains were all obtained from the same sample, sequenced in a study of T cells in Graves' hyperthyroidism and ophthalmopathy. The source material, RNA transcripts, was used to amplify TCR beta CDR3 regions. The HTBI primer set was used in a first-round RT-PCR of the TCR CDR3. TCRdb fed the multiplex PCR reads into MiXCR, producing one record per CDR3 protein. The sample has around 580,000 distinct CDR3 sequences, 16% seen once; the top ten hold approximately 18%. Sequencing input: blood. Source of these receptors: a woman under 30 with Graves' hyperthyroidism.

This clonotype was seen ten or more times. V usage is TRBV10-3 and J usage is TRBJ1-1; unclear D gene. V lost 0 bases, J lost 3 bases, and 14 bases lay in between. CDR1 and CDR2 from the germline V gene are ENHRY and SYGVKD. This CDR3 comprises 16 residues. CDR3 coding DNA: TGTGCCATCAGTGAGTCGGGCGGTCGAGAGGACACTGAAGCTTTCTTT. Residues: CAISESGGREDTEAFF.

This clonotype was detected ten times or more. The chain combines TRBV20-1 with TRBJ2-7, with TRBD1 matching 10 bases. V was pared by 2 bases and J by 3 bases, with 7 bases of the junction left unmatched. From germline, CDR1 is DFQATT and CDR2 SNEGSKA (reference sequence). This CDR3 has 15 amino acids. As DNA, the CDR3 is TGCAGTGCTAGACCCGGGACAGGGGACTTCTACGAGCAGTACTTC. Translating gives CSARPGTGDFYEQYF.

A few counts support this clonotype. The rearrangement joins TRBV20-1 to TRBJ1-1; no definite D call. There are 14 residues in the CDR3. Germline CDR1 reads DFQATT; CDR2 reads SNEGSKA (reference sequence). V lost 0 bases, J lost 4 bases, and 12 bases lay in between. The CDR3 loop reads CSARDLGSSTEAFF. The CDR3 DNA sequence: TGCAGTGCTAGAGATCTCGGGAGTAGCACTGAAGCTTTCTTT.

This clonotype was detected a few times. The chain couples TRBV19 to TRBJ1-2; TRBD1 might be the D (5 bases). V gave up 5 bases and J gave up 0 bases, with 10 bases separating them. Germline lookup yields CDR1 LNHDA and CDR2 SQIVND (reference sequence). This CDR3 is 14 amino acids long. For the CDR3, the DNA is TGTGCCAGTAGTCCGGCAGGGACTAACTATGGCTACACCTTC. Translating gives CASSPAGTNYGYTF.

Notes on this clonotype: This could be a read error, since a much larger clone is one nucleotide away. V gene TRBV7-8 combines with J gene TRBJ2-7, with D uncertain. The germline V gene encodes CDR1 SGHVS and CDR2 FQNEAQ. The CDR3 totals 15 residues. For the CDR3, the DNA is TGTGCCAGCAGCTTGAACCCAGGCAGAACCTACGAGCTGTACTTC. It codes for CASSLNPGRTYELYF. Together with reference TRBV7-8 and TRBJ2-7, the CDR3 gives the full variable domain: GAGVSQSPRYKVAKRGQDVALRCDPISGHVSLFWYQQALGQGPEFLTYFQNEAQLDKSGLPSDRFFAERPEGSVSTLKIQRTQQEDSAVYLCASSLNPGRTYELYFGPGTRLTVT.

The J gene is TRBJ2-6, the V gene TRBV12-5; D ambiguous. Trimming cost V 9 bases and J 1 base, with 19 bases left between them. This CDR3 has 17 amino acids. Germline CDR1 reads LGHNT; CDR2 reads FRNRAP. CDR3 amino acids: CASSRSTYYSGANVLTF. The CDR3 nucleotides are TGTGCTAGCTCGAGGTCCACTTACTATTCTGGGGCCAACGTCCTGACTTTC. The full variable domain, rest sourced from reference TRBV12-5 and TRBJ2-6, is DARVTQTPRHKVTEMGQEVTMRCQPILGHNTVFWYRQTMMQGLELLAYFRNRAPLDDSGMPKDRFSAEMPDATLATLKIQPSEPRDSAVYFCASSRSTYYSGANVLTFGAGSRLTVL.

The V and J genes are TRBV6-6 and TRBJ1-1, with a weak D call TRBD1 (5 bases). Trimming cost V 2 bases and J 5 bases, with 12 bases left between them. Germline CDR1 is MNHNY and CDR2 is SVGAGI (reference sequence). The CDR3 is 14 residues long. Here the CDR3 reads CASSYHGTRTEAFF. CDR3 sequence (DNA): TGTGCCAGCAGTTACCATGGGACTCGGACTGAAGCTTTCTTT.

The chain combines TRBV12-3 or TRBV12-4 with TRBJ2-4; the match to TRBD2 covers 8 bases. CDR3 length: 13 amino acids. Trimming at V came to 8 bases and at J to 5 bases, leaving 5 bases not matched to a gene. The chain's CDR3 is CASFGGVENIQYF. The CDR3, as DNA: TGTGCCAGCTTCGGGGGGGTTGAAAACATTCAGTACTTC.

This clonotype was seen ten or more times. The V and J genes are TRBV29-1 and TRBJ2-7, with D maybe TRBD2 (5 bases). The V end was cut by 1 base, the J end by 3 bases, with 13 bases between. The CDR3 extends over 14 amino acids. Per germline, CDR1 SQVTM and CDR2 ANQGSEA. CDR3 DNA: TGCAGCGTTGAAGGTCTCGGGAAGAACTACGAGCAGTACTTC. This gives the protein CSVEGLGKNYEQYF.

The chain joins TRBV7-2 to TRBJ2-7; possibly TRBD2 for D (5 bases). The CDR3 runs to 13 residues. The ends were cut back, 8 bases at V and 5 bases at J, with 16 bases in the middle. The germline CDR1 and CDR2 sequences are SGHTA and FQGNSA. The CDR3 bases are TGTGCCAGCTCAGGAGGAACCCTCAACGAGCAGTACTTC. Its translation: CASSGGTLNEQYF.

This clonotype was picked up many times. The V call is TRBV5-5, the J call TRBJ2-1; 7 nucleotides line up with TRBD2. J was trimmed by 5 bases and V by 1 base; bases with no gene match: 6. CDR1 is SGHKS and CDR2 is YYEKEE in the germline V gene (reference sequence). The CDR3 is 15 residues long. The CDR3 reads CASSLTPSGHNEQFF. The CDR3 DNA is TGTGCCAGCAGCTTGACGCCTAGCGGCCACAATGAGCAGTTCTTC.